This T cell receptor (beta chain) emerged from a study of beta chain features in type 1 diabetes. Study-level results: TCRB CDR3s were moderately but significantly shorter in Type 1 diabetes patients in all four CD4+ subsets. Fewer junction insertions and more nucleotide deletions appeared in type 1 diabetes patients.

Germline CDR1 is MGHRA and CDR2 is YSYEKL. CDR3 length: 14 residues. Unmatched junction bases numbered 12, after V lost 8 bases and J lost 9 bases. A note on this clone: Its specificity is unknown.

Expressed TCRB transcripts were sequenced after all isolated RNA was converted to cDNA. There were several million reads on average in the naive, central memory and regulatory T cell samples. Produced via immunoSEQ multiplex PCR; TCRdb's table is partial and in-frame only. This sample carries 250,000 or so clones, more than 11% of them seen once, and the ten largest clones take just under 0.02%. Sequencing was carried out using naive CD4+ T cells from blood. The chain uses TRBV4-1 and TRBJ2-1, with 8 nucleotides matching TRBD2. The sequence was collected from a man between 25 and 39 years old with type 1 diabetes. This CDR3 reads CASGPEGLVSEQFF. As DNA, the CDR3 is TGCGCCAGCGGCCCTGAGGGACTAGTTTCTGAGCAGTTCTTC.